Below, 21 T cell receptor beta chains from the same sample are listed, as sequenced in a study of siplizumab effects on memory and regulatory T cells. Data came from immunoSEQ multiplex PCR; TCRdb stores just in-frame clones and leaves some out. The table shows around 99,000 clones, with about 91% occurring only once. Sequenced: Tregs sorted from blood. The receptor source for this set is a human donor in good health.

This chain joins TRBV6-5 and TRBJ2-1; 9 bases are a match to TRBD2. Germline-derived CDR1 and CDR2 are MNHEY and SVGAGI. Unmatched junction bases numbered 3, after V lost 2 bases and J lost 4 bases. The CDR3 is 15 amino acids. The CDR3 DNA follows: TGTGCCAGCAGTTACCAGCGGGGGGTGTACAATGAGCAGTTCTTC. As protein: CASSYQRGVYNEQFF.

The V call is TRBV12-5, the J call TRBJ1-2, with D possibly TRBD1 on 6 matching bases. CDR1 LGHNT and CDR2 FRNRAP come from the germline V gene. The CDR3 is made up of 16 amino acids. V lost 1 base, J lost 1 base, and 13 bases lay in between. DNA for the CDR3: TGTGCTAGTGGTTTGGCCAGGGGCGCCGATAACTATGGCTACACCTTC. Protein sequence: CASGLARGADNYGYTF. The whole variable domain, filled in from reference TRBV12-5 and TRBJ1-2, reads DARVTQTPRHKVTEMGQEVTMRCQPILGHNTVFWYRQTMMQGLELLAYFRNRAPLDDSGMPKDRFSAEMPDATLATLKIQPSEPRDSAVYFCASGLARGADNYGYTFGSGTRLTVV.

The J gene is TRBJ2-3, the V gene TRBV5-8; D uncertain. Trimming shortened V by 2 bases and J by 3 bases, and 4 bases separated the two germline ends. CDR1 SGHTS and CDR2 YDEGEE come from the germline V gene. The CDR3 extends over 12 amino acids. CDR3 sequence reads: CASSFTTDTQYF. For the CDR3, the DNA is TGTGCCAGCAGCTTCACAACAGATACGCAGTATTTT.

This CDR3 is CASSRLLDRAGNTIYF. In DNA, the CDR3 is TGTGCCAGCAGCCGATTACTAGACAGGGCTGGAAACACCATATATTTT. This chain joins TRBV7-9 and TRBJ1-3; 7 bases are a match to TRBD1. Germline-derived CDR1 and CDR2 are SEHNR and FQNEAQ (reference sequence). J was trimmed by 2 bases and V by 5 bases; bases with no gene match: 9. The CDR3 is 16 amino acids. The full variable domain, in which reference TRBV7-9 and TRBJ1-3 provide the parts outside the CDR3, is DTGVSQNPRHKITKRGQNVTFRCDPISEHNRLYWYRQTLGQGPEFLTYFQNEAQLEKSRLLSDRFSAERPKGSFSTLEIQRTEQGDSAMYLCASSRLLDRAGNTIYFGEGSWLTVV.

V usage is TRBV27 and J usage is TRBJ2-6; 9 nucleotides align to TRBD1. This CDR3 is 17 amino acids long. The germline V gene has CDR1 MNHEY and CDR2 SMNVEV (reference sequence). The junction had 9 bases not matched to a gene; V was cut back by 5 bases and J by 4 bases. As DNA, the CDR3 is TGTGCCAGCAGTCTGGGACAGGGCGCCCTGGGGGCCAACGTCCTGACTTTC. This sequence encodes CASSLGQGALGANVLTF.

The genes are TRBV7-2 and TRBJ1-2; D remains unclear. Germline-derived CDR1 and CDR2 are SGHTA and FQGNSA. V dropped 5 bases and J dropped 1 base, with 11 bases sitting between them. The CDR3 sequence is 14 residues long. Written as DNA, the CDR3 is TGTGCCAGCAGCGACCTGGGTAGTAACTATGGCTACACCTTC. Its translation: CASSDLGSNYGYTF.

The rearrangement uses TRBV7-2 and TRBJ2-7, with no clear D. V was trimmed by 5 bases and J by 2 bases, leaving 4 bases between them. This CDR3 has 11 residues. CDR1 SGHTA and CDR2 FQGNSA come from the germline V gene. CDR3 nucleotides: TGTGCCAGCAGCCCCGCCTACGAGCAGTACTTC. Amino acid sequence: CASSPAYEQYF.

The chain couples TRBV9 to TRBJ1-4; TRBD1 aligns across 8 bases. The V gene end was trimmed by 3 bases and the J gene end by 8 bases; junction bases not matched to a gene: 9. The V gene's germline CDR1 is SGDLS and CDR2 YYNGEE. The CDR3 is 15 residues long. CDR3 sequence: CASSERQGRIEKLFF. CDR3 DNA sequence: TGTGCCAGCAGCGAACGACAGGGGAGGATAGAAAAACTGTTTTTT.

V and J are TRBV7-9 and TRBJ1-2; 7 bases line up with TRBD1. The V and J ends lost 5 bases and 0 bases, in that order; junction bases with no gene match: 9. CDR1 and CDR2 (germline): SEHNR, FQNEAQ (reference sequence). This CDR3 is built from 16 residues. The CDR3 DNA reads as TGTGCCAGCAGCCGCATGGGACAGCTGTCTAACTATGGCTACACCTTC. Its protein product is CASSRMGQLSNYGYTF.

This chain joins TRBV12-2 and TRBJ1-2. TRBV12-2 is reported as a pseudogene. The CDR3 length is 16 residues. CDR3 DNA: TGTGCAAGTCGCCCCCAGGCGAGGGTACGGAACTATGGCTACACCTTC. Its protein product is CASRPQARVRNYGYTF.

As concerns this clone: At one of its ends the junction is not consistent with the germline gene, which may arise from a read error. The chain couples TRBV7-9 to TRBJ2-3; no clear D gene. Germline V gene lookup returns CDR1 SEHNR and CDR2 FQNEAQ (reference sequence). CDR3 length: 12 amino acids. CDR3 nucleotide sequence: TGTGCCAGCCGCTTGAGCACAGATACGCAGTATTTT. This translates into CASRLSTDTQYF.

The rearrangement uses TRBV6-5 and TRBJ2-5; TRBD2 might be the D (5 bases). In germline, CDR1 is MNHEY, CDR2 SVGAGI. V was clipped by 2 bases and J by 5 bases, with 18 bases between them. The CDR3 totals 16 residues. This CDR3 is CASSYTFSEGPETQYF. DNA for the CDR3: TGTGCCAGCAGTTACACTTTTTCCGAGGGCCCGGAGACCCAGTACTTC.

The V and J genes are TRBV6-5 and TRBJ2-7, with 9 bases that match TRBD2. Trimming took 6 bases from V and 6 from J; bases not matched to a gene: 12. Germline CDR1 is MNHEY and CDR2 is SVGAGI. This CDR3 region has 15 residues. The CDR3 region has the DNA TGTGCCAGCAGCCCTAGCAGAGCGGGAGGAAGCGAGCAGTACTTC. Translation: CASSPSRAGGSEQYF.

The CDR3 spells CASSQQGRMGELFF. In nucleotides, the CDR3 is TGTGCCAGCTCACAACAGGGGCGAATGGGGGAGCTGTTTTTT. This chain connects TRBV18 to TRBJ2-2, with 7 bases identical to TRBD1. Germline V gives CDR1 KGHSH, CDR2 LQKENI. With V trimmed by 4 bases and J by 8 bases, 7 bases remained unmatched. The CDR3 is made up of 14 amino acids.

The gene calls are TRBV18 and TRBJ1-1; no definite D call. The CDR3 has 13 residues. Germline V gene lookup returns CDR1 KGHSH and CDR2 LQKENI. The V end lost 2 bases, the J end lost 6 bases, and 10 bases lay between the germline ends. Written as DNA, the CDR3 is TGTGCCAGCTCACCAGGGCTAAAGGCTGAAGCTTTCTTT. Encoded protein: CASSPGLKAEAFF.

The rearrangement joins TRBV25-1 to TRBJ2-5, with TRBD1 as a possible D gene (6 bases). The CDR3 contains 14 residues. Trimming pared 3 bases from V and 1 base from J, leaving 9 bases between. Germline V gene lookup returns CDR1 MGHDK and CDR2 SYGVNS. CDR3 protein: CASSDLQGQETQYF. CDR3 bases: TGTGCCAGCAGTGACTTACAGGGCCAAGAGACCCAGTACTTC.

Concerning this clone: The sample carries other DNA sequences with the same CDR3. This sequence joins TRBV18 and TRBJ2-7; the D is unclear. V was pared by 2 bases and J by 3 bases, with 8 bases between. The CDR3 totals 13 residues. The germline CDR1 and CDR2 sequences are KGHSH and LQKENI. CDR3 in DNA: TGTGCCAGCTCACCAGGCAGTATCTACGAGCAGTACTTC. This encodes CASSPGSIYEQYF.

This clone has a handful of counts. This chain uses TRBV7-9 with TRBJ1-5; D gene unclear. The CDR3 runs to 15 residues. Germline values: CDR1 SEHNR, CDR2 FQNEAQ (reference sequence). Trimming shortened V by 6 bases and J by 2 bases, and 14 bases separated the two germline ends. For the CDR3, the DNA is TGTGCCAGCAGTTGGGGAGGAATTGGCAATCAGCCCCAGCATTTT. It codes for CASSWGGIGNQPQHF.

V and J are TRBV7-6 and TRBJ2-2; D call uncertain. Trimming left V 3 bases short and J 1 base short, with 6 bases between. Germline lookup yields CDR1 SGHVS and CDR2 FNYEAQ. The CDR3 has 14 amino acids. The CDR3 sequence is CASSFGRNTGELFF. Here the CDR3 DNA reads TGTGCCAGCAGCTTCGGCAGGAACACCGGGGAGCTGTTTTTT.

This sequence joins TRBV13 and TRBJ1-1, with D maybe TRBD1 (6 bases). The V gene's germline CDR1 is PRHDT and CDR2 FYEKMQ (reference sequence). Trimming removed 4 bases at V and 6 bases at J, with 27 bases between. This CDR3 contains 18 residues. CDR3 residues: CASSSTAPWGGYLPEAFF. The CDR3 DNA is TGTGCCAGCAGCTCGACCGCCCCCTGGGGGGGCTACCTTCCTGAAGCTTTCTTT.

The chain recombines TRBV6-5 with TRBJ1-2; D ambiguous. This CDR3 region has 16 residues. The germline CDR1 and CDR2 sequences are MNHEY and SVGAGI. V lost 0 bases and J 0 bases, leaving 11 bases between the germline ends. CDR3 region: CASSYSSQRANYGYTF. As DNA, the CDR3 is TGTGCCAGCAGTTACTCGAGTCAGAGAGCTAACTATGGCTACACCTTC.